This is a list of T cell receptor beta chains from one sample in a study of T cell responses to AZD1222 COVID-19 vaccine. Profiled with immunoSEQ multiplex PCR; TCRdb holds only in-frame clones, not every one. The data show about 120,000 clones, 85% to 90% seen once. The sample was peripheral blood, taken on day 0 of AZD1222 vaccination. All receptors derive from an adult in good health. Each CDR3 is given with its conserved first and last residue. A D gene is named only where the DNA matches it firmly. The size entry is marked missing in some rows and otherwise reads once, few, many or a size class.

>NA|TRBV7-9|few|TRBJ2-2
TGTGCCAGCAGCTTACCCGGCTCCGGGGAGCTGTTTTTT
CASSLPGSGELFF
>TRBD1|TRBV27|once|TRBJ1-4
TGTGCCAGCAGGACCAGGACAGGTTGGAATGAAAAACTGTTTTTT
CASRTRTGWNEKLFF
>NA|TRBV27|NA|TRBJ2-6
TGTGCCAGCAGTTTAAGCAGGGCTGGGGCCAACGTCCTGACTTTC
CASSLSRAGANVLTF
>TRBD2|TRBV10-3|NA|TRBJ2-5
TGTGCCATCAGTGAGAGAGCGGGGTCACACCAAGAGACCCAGTACTTC
CAISERAGSHQETQYF
>NA|TRBV5-1|NA|TRBJ1-1
TGCGCCAGCAGCTTGAGCGGCCGGGGCACTGAAGCTTTCTTT
CASSLSGRGTEAFF
>NA|TRBV28|NA|TRBJ1-1
TGTGCCAGCAGTTCCCCACACATTGAAGCTTTCTTT
CASSSPHIEAFF
>NA|TRBV6-2/TRBV6-3|NA|TRBJ1-2
TGTGCCAGCAGTTACGGGCAGGGGAGCTATGGCTACACCTTC
CASSYGQGSYGYTF
>TRBD2|TRBV7-2|NA|TRBJ2-3
TGTGCCAGCAGCTTTGGGGAGGGGCGCACAGATACGCAGTATTTT
CASSFGEGRTDTQYF
>NA|TRBV27|once|TRBJ1-3
TGTGCCAGCAGCCTACAGGGATCCGGAAACACCATATATTTT
CASSLQGSGNTIYF
>TRBD1|TRBV7-2|NA|TRBJ2-7
TGTGCCAGCAGCTCCCGGGACAGGGGCCTTTACGAGCAGTACTTC
CASSSRDRGLYEQYF
>NA|TRBV30|NA|TRBJ2-1
TGTGCCTGGAGTGTTCGTTCCGATGAGCAGTTCTTC
CAWSVRSDEQFF